This TCR beta chain originates from a study of beta chain features in type 1 diabetes. Study outcomes and limitations: It was possible that PCR favored shorter templates, equally so in patients and controls. Type 1 diabetes patients had moderately but significantly shorter TCRB CDR3s in all four CD4+ subsets. VDJ junctions from patients with type 1 diabetes contained fewer insertions and more deletions.

Germline-derived CDR1 and CDR2 are SGDLS and YYNGEE. V lost 0 bases and J lost 4, with 3 bases in between. This CDR3 has 12 residues. Every bit of the isolated RNA underwent reverse transcription, so sequencing read expressed TCRB transcripts. Sequenced by immunoSEQ multiplex PCR; TCRdb stores in-frame clones only, minus some. The sample has around 600,000 clones; around an eighth are singletons. There are a few counts of this clone. Its antigen is currently unknown. This sample includes further DNA sequences coding for the same CDR3. This TCR was recovered from a man younger than 45 with type 1 diabetes. The sample taken for sequencing was naive CD4+ T cells from blood. This chain uses TRBV9 with TRBJ2-3, with unresolved D. Here the CDR3 reads CASSVDPDTQYF. The CDR3 DNA reads as TGTGCCAGCAGCGTAGATCCAGATACGCAGTATTTT.